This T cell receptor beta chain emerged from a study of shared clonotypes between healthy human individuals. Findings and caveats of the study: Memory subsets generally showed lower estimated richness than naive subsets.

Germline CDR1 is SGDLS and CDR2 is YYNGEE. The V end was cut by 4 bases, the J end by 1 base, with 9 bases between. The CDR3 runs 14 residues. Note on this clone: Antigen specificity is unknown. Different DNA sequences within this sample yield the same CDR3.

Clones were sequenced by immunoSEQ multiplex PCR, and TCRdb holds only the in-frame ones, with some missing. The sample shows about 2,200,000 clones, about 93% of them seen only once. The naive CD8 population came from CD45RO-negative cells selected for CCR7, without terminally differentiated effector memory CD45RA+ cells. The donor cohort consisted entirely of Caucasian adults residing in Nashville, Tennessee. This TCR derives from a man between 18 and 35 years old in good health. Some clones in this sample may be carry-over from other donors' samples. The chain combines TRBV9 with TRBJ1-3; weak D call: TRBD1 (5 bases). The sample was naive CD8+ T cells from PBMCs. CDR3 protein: CASSPGGSGNTIYF. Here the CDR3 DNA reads TGTGCCAGCAGCCCGGGGGGGTCTGGAAACACCATATATTTT.